This TCR beta chain was observed in a study of cytomegalovirus exposure and HLA in healthy donors. Germline V CDR1 and CDR2: MDHEN, SYDVKM. The CDR3 loop spans 14 amino acids. Trimming took 3 bases from V and 6 from J; bases not matched to a gene: 5. PCR was performed using 60 Vbeta and 13 Jbeta primers. Clones were sequenced by immunoSEQ multiplex PCR, and TCRdb holds only the in-frame ones, with some missing. The repertoire table contains 200,000 to 250,000 clones. The clonotype originates from a girl aged 2-10 years in good health and CMV-seropositive. The chain has TRBV28 and TRBJ2-1, with 7 bases identical to TRBD2. Sequenced: PBMCs. The CDR3 sequence: CASSFDGGSNEQFF. Here the CDR3 DNA reads TGTGCCAGCAGTTTCGATGGCGGGAGCAATGAGCAGTTCTTC.